This T cell receptor beta chain was sequenced in a study of PD-L1 blockade in urothelial cancer. CDR1 is SNHLY, CDR2 FYNNEI, per germline. The CDR3 spans 14 residues. V lost 3 bases, J lost 5 bases, and 11 bases lay in between. The assay was immunoSEQ multiplex PCR, and TCRdb's table has in-frame clones only and misses some. The sample includes tens of thousands of clones, over 90% seen only once; the top ten take 9.4%. This chain links TRBV2 with TRBJ1-5; no clear D gene. This specimen consisted of PBMCs, obtained around atezolizumab (anti-PD-L1) treatment. The source of this sequence is a man in his sixties with urothelial cancer. The CDR3 coding sequence is TGTGCCAGCAGTGACCGCAGGCTGGATCAGCCCCAGCATTTT. It encodes CASSDRRLDQPQHF.